The TCR beta chain described here comes from a study of blood T cell repertoires in COVID-19. This clone was seen a single time. TCRdb's copy holds only in-frame clones and misses some; the assay was immunoSEQ multiplex PCR. This sample has under 300,000 clones, with about four fifths found just once. Looked up from germline, CDR1 is MGHDK and CDR2 is SYGVNS. V lost 5 bases, J lost 0 bases, and 4 bases stayed unmatched. This CDR3 has 16 amino acids. The source of this sequence is a man in his fifties with acute or convalescent COVID-19. Material: peripheral blood. The chain uses TRBV25-1 and TRBJ2-6; 7 bases map to TRBD2. CDR3 amino acids: CASSPGGGSGANVLTF. Written as DNA, the CDR3 is TGTGCCAGCAGTCCTGGGGGGGGCTCTGGGGCCAACGTCCTGACTTTC.